This TCR beta chain came from a study of T-cell reconstitution after alpha-beta-depleted transplantation in children. This clonotype was seen a handful of times. The antigen is not known. The CDR3 is made up of 17 amino acids. V shed 2 bases and J shed 1 base, with 17 bases lying between them. The TCRbeta library incorporated unique molecular identifiers. TCRdb passed the PCR reads through MiXCR, listing each CDR3 protein once. The sample includes about a million distinct CDR3 sequences, roughly 31% of them seen just once. Overall study results and limits: By one year post-transplant, T-cell counts and diversity largely arose from T cells that were newly produced. After transplant, high TCRbeta diversity at day 60 in some patients arose from surviving recipient T cells and thymic progenitors. The origin of alpha-beta T cells about two months after transplant was reportedly several hundred expanded graft clones.

The sample in question was PBMCs, mostly from graft donor cells, obtained 360 days after TCRalphabeta/CD19-depleted stem cell transplant. This receptor was obtained from a boy in the first two years of life who had a stem cell transplant for SCID, so the T cells may come from the graft donor. J is TRBJ2-5 and V is TRBV12-3 or TRBV12-4, with D perhaps matching TRBD1 (6 bases). The chain's CDR3 is CASSLKTYREAQETQYF. The CDR3 DNA reads as TGTGCCAGCAGTTTAAAAACCTACAGGGAAGCCCAAGAGACCCAGTACTTC.